The 23 T cell receptor beta chains given below trace back to one sample, sequenced in a study of blood T cell repertoires in COVID-19 (dated by TCRdb to 2020 to 2021). The library was made by the immunoSEQ multiplex PCR assay. TCRdb mirrors the immuneACCESS table, restricted to in-frame sequences. Some clones are absent from its copies; in checked studies, under half trace to an unresolved V gene, and the reason for the others is unknown. This sample comprises fewer than 650,000 clones, about 88% of them detected only once. The ten most abundant clones make up roughly 7.3% of the sample. What was sequenced was peripheral blood. These receptors were taken from a woman in her 50s with COVID-19, enrolled during active disease.

The J gene is TRBJ1-2, the V gene TRBV5-4, with D perhaps TRBD1 (5 bases). Germline CDR1 is SGHNT and CDR2 is YYREEE (reference sequence). The CDR3 length is 15 residues. V was clipped by 3 bases and J by 5 bases, with 17 bases between them. The CDR3, as DNA: TGTGCCAGCAGCTGGGGGACTCTGGGAGATTATGGCTACACCTTC. This translates into CASSWGTLGDYGYTF.

The chain recombines TRBV18 with TRBJ1-2, with TRBD1 identical over 8 bases. CDR1 KGHSH and CDR2 LQKENI come from the germline V gene. The CDR3 spans 16 residues. V lost 3 bases and J lost 4; bases outside the gene matches: 10. The CDR3 region has the DNA TGTGCCAGCTCACCCCCCGACAGGGGAAAGTTCTATGGCTACACCTTC. It codes for CASSPPDRGKFYGYTF.

This clone came up a few times. The chain combines TRBV5-8 with TRBJ2-5; the D gene is possibly TRBD2 (6 bases). Trimming took off 4 bases at V and 0 bases at J, with 19 bases between the two ends. CDR3 length equals 17 residues. Germline V gene lookup returns CDR1 SGHTS and CDR2 YDEGEE. The CDR3 reads CASSLPLWREDQETQYF. The CDR3 DNA sequence: TGTGCCAGCAGCCTCCCTTTGTGGAGGGAAGACCAAGAGACCCAGTACTTC.

The chain recombines TRBV7-9 with TRBJ1-1; D perhaps matches TRBD1 (6 bases). There are 14 residues in the CDR3. V was cut by 2 bases and J by 4 bases, with 11 bases left in between. CDR1 and CDR2 from the germline V gene are SEHNR and FQNEAQ (reference sequence). The CDR3 nucleotides read TGTGCCAGCAGCTTAACAGGGATCAGCACTGAAGCTTTCTTT. Translating gives CASSLTGISTEAFF. The entire variable domain, with the rest obtained from reference TRBV7-9 and TRBJ1-1, is as follows: DTGVSQNPRHKITKRGQNVTFRCDPISEHNRLYWYRQTLGQGPEFLTYFQNEAQLEKSRLLSDRFSAERPKGSFSTLEIQRTEQGDSAMYLCASSLTGISTEAFFGQGTRLTVV.

The CDR3 region has the DNA TGCGCCAGCAGCCCTAGGGACAGCAGCTACGAGCAGTACTTC. Translation: CASSPRDSSYEQYF. The genes are TRBV4-1 and TRBJ2-7, with TRBD1 matching over 7 bases. The CDR3 has 14 residues. Per germline, CDR1 MGHRA and CDR2 YSYEKL. Losses at the gene ends were 4 bases for V and 3 bases for J; bases not matched to a gene: 6.

The chain combines TRBV30 with TRBJ2-3, with TRBD2 matching over 7 bases. The V gene end was trimmed by 1 base and the J gene end by 0 bases; junction bases not matched to a gene: 1. From germline, CDR1 is GTSNPN and CDR2 SVGIG (reference sequence). The CDR3 has 14 residues. The CDR3 sequence is CAWSAGGSTDTQYF. CDR3 coding DNA: TGTGCCTGGAGTGCCGGGGGGAGCACAGATACGCAGTATTTT.

Regarding this clone: Other DNA sequences of this sample code for an identical CDR3. The chain uses TRBV9 and TRBJ2-3; D ambiguous. The CDR3 covers 12 residues. Per the germline V gene, CDR1 is SGDLS and CDR2 is YYNGEE. The V end was cut by 3 bases, the J end by 1 base, with 3 bases between. As DNA, the CDR3 is TGTGCCAGCAGCGCCGGCACAGATACGCAGTATTTT. Protein: CASSAGTDTQYF.

The V and J genes are TRBV2 and TRBJ2-7, with 7 bases identical to TRBD1. This CDR3 contains 15 residues. The J segment lost 3 bases and the V segment lost 3 bases, leaving 8 bases of the junction unmatched. The germline CDR1 and CDR2 sequences are SNHLY and FYNNEI. The CDR3 loop reads CASSDSPGQLYEQYF. The DNA for the CDR3 is TGTGCCAGCAGTGATAGCCCGGGACAGCTCTACGAGCAGTACTTC.

In this sample, this clone turned up a few times. The chain uses TRBV30 and TRBJ1-5; TRBD1 aligns across 8 bases. The germline V gene encodes CDR1 GTSNPN and CDR2 SVGIG (reference sequence). V trimming: 5 bases; J trimming: 7 bases; junction bases outside the gene matches: 10. The CDR3 is made up of 14 amino acids. The CDR3, as DNA: TGTGCCTGGGGGAAAGGGACAGGAGAACAGCCCCAGCATTTT. Translation: CAWGKGTGEQPQHF. The full variable domain, with the rest looked up from reference TRBV30 and TRBJ1-5, is SQTIHQWPATLVQPVGSPLSLECTVEGTSNPNLYWYRQAAGRGLQLLFYSVGIGQISSEVPQNLSASRPQDRQFILSSKKLLLSDSGFYLCAWGKGTGEQPQHFGDGTRLSIL.

The chain recombines TRBV30 with TRBJ1-2; TRBD1 is a possible D gene (5 bases). V lost 4 bases and J lost 8, with 11 bases in between. Germline-derived CDR1 and CDR2 are GTSNPN and SVGIG (reference sequence). CDR3 length: 11 residues. The DNA for the CDR3 is TGTGCCTGGAAGATGGGGGGAGGCTACACCTTC. This gives the protein CAWKMGGGYTF.

The rearrangement links TRBV10-1 to TRBJ1-1; tentative D call: TRBD1 (5 bases). Trimming removed 7 bases at V and 2 bases at J, with 11 bases between. The CDR3 loop spans 13 amino acids. Germline CDR1 WNHNN, CDR2 SYGVQD (reference sequence). CDR3 bases: TGCGCCAGCACTCGGGGGATCAACACTGAAGCTTTCTTT. Amino acid sequence: CASTRGINTEAFF.

This chain joins TRBV9 and TRBJ2-1, with D unclear. Germline CDR1 reads SGDLS; CDR2 reads YYNGEE. This CDR3 region has 14 residues. V lost 0 bases to trimming and J lost 6 bases, with 10 bases between them. In nucleotides, the CDR3 is TGTGCCAGCAGCGTAGGCGTAGTATCCAATGAGCAGTTCTTC. This translates into CASSVGVVSNEQFF.

The chain couples TRBV29-1 to TRBJ1-1; 10 nucleotides match TRBD1. V lost 7 bases, J lost 3 bases, and 8 bases stayed unmatched. Germline V gene lookup returns CDR1 SQVTM and CDR2 ANQGSEA. CDR3 length equals 14 residues. CDR3 nucleotide sequence: TGCAGCGGCCGACAGGGGGCGGGGGACACTGAAGCTTTCTTT. Encoded protein: CSGRQGAGDTEAFF.

This chain joins TRBV5-1 and TRBJ2-3; 7 bases map to TRBD1. CDR3 length: 15 residues. The J segment lost 3 bases and the V segment lost 4 bases, leaving 8 bases of the junction unmatched. From germline, CDR1 is SGHRS and CDR2 YFSETQ. DNA for the CDR3: TGCGCCAGCAGCACCAGACAGGGTATTACAGATACGCAGTATTTT. It translates to CASSTRQGITDTQYF.

Turning to this clone: One end of the junction varies from germline; a read error may be responsible. The chain links TRBV30 to TRBJ2-3; 7 nucleotides match TRBD2. This CDR3 region has 13 residues. Germline V lookup: CDR1 GTSNPN, CDR2 SVGIG (reference sequence). CDR3 sequence reads: CAWSQGVGGTRYF. In DNA, the CDR3 is TGTGCCTGGAGCCAAGGGGTCGGGGGGACGCGGTATTTT.

This chain uses TRBV30 with TRBJ2-1; 11 positions agree with TRBD2. The V segment lost 2 bases and the J segment 4 bases; nucleotides outside the gene matches: 4. The CDR3 contains 15 residues. The germline gives CDR1 GTSNPN, CDR2 SVGIG (reference sequence). CDR3 sequence: CAWSSIAGGYNEQFF. CDR3 in DNA: TGTGCCTGGAGTTCCATAGCGGGGGGGTACAATGAGCAGTTCTTC.

V and J are TRBV10-3 and TRBJ1-2; no reliable D call. Germline assignment: CDR1 ENHRY and CDR2 SYGVKD. V was clipped by 10 bases and J by 1 base, with 10 bases between them. The CDR3 has 12 residues. The CDR3 DNA follows: TGTGCCACCGGCGAGGGTAACTATGGCTACACCTTC. It codes for CATGEGNYGYTF.

The CDR3 nucleotides read TGTGCCAGCAGACAGGCCCCAGCGGAAAAACTGTTTTTT. As protein: CASRQAPAEKLFF. V gene TRBV12-3 or TRBV12-4 combines with J gene TRBJ1-4; the D gene is possibly TRBD1 (5 bases). Trimming cost V 6 bases and J 8 bases, with 13 bases left between them. The CDR3 consists of 13 residues.

This chain joins TRBV9 and TRBJ2-6; TRBD1 is a possible D gene (6 bases). This CDR3 region has 16 residues. The germline gives CDR1 SGDLS, CDR2 YYNGEE. V dropped 5 bases and J dropped 0 bases, with 12 bases sitting between them. The CDR3 DNA sequence: TGTGCCAGCAGTCCTAGAGGGGGCTCTGGGGCCAACGTCCTGACTTTC. Protein sequence: CASSPRGGSGANVLTF.

The chain joins TRBV5-1 to TRBJ1-1; D possibly corresponds to TRBD1 (5 bases). The CDR3 extends over 13 amino acids. Trimming took 5 bases from V and 1 from J, leaving 9 bases between them. Germline assignment: CDR1 SGHRS and CDR2 YFSETQ. CDR3 amino acids: CASRHGGNTEAFF. In nucleotides, the CDR3 is TGCGCCAGCAGACACGGGGGGAACACTGAAGCTTTCTTT.

This sequence joins TRBV10-3 and TRBJ1-2, with TRBD1 matching 10 bases. Germline-derived CDR1 and CDR2 are ENHRY and SYGVKD. Trimming cost V 6 bases and J 8 bases; bases outside gene matches: 9. This CDR3 spans 14 amino acids. CDR3 loop: CAIRAGTGEGGYTF. In DNA form, the CDR3 reads TGTGCCATCAGGGCCGGGACAGGGGAAGGCGGCTACACCTTC.

V and J are TRBV18 and TRBJ1-2; 9 nucleotides agree with TRBD1. Germline trimming cut 3 bases from V and 4 bases from J; bases unmatched to any gene: 9. In germline, CDR1 is KGHSH, CDR2 LQKENI. The CDR3 contains 16 residues. DNA for the CDR3: TGTGCCAGCTCACCGGCCGGGACAGGGAACCCCTATGGCTACACCTTC. Residues: CASSPAGTGNPYGYTF.

The chain uses TRBV29-1 and TRBJ2-7, with a possible D match to TRBD2 (6 bases). The CDR3 runs to 13 residues. Trimming cost V 6 bases and J 4 bases, with 16 bases left between them. From germline, CDR1 is SQVTM and CDR2 ANQGSEA. CDR3 coding DNA: TGCAGCGTCGTCCCTAGCGCTTCGTACGAGCAGTACTTC. Protein product: CSVVPSASYEQYF.